This entry lists 2 T cell receptor beta chains sequenced from one sample in a study of shared clonotypes between healthy human individuals. The repertoire was sequenced with immunoSEQ multiplex PCR; TCRdb's copy has only in-frame clones and lacks some. The sample holds over 2 million clones, less than 95% seen once. CD8 cells regarded as naive lacked CD45RO, were positively chosen for CCR7, and omitted terminally differentiated effector memory CD45RA+ cells. The sequencing sample was made of naive CD8+ T cells sorted from blood. These receptors originate from a man between 18 and 29 years old in good health.

A word on this clone: This likely reflects a read error, since a far larger clone is one base away. This sample also contains other DNA sequences that code for the same CDR3. The chain links TRBV9 to TRBJ2-7; 14 positions agree with TRBD2. V trimming: 3 bases; J trimming: 0 bases; junction bases outside the gene matches: 2. Per germline, CDR1 SGDLS and CDR2 YYNGEE. The CDR3 has 16 amino acids. CDR3 sequence (DNA): TGTGCCAGCAGCGGACTAGCGGGAGGGCCCTCCTACGAGCAGTACTTC. It is translated as CASSGLAGGPSYEQYF.

The V gene is TRBV10-3, the J gene TRBJ1-4; TRBD1 matches 7 bases. The CDR3 runs to 15 residues. V dropped 3 bases and J dropped 3; count of bases not matched to a gene: 4. Germline V lookup: CDR1 ENHRY, CDR2 SYGVKD. CDR3 protein: CAISDAGTANEKLFF. CDR3 coding DNA: TGTGCCATCAGTGACGCCGGGACAGCTAATGAAAAACTGTTTTTT.